Listed below are T cell receptor beta chains from one sample, sequenced in a study of neurological immune-mediated disorders. A single record per CDR3 protein comes from TCRdb applying MiXCR to the 5' RACE reads. The sample lists 66,000 or so distinct CDR3 sequences, 5.2% seen once, with about 2.7% in the top ten. Sequencing was carried out using PBMCs. The receptors here all came from a woman aged 25 to 39 with multiple sclerosis. The CDR3 runs from the conserved cysteine through the conserved F or W.

TRBJ2-7 TRBV5-5 CASSLEDISEQYF
TRBJ2-7 TRBV11-2 CASSLGQGLSYEQYF
TRBJ1-5 TRBV29-1 CSVGTGNNQPQNF
TRBJ2-5 TRBV15 CATNQRYQETQYF
TRBJ1-2 TRBV5-1 CASSTYPGQILYGYTF
TRBJ1-1 TRBV20-1 CATDRLNTEAFF
TRBJ1-2 TRBV11-2 CASSLILGPRGDGYTF
TRBJ1-6 TRBV20-1 CSALETDNSPLNF
TRBJ2-3 TRBV9 CASSRTAARPDTQYF
TRBJ2-5 TRBV3-1 CASSQDGTPQETQYF
TRBJ1-1 TRBV6-1 CASSEGRIGQMVTEAFF
TRBJ2-1 TRBV5-5 CASSFAGLEAREQFF
TRBJ1-1 TRBV27 CASSSVNTEAFF
TRBJ1-2 TRBV5-1 CASSFSDRDWGGYTF